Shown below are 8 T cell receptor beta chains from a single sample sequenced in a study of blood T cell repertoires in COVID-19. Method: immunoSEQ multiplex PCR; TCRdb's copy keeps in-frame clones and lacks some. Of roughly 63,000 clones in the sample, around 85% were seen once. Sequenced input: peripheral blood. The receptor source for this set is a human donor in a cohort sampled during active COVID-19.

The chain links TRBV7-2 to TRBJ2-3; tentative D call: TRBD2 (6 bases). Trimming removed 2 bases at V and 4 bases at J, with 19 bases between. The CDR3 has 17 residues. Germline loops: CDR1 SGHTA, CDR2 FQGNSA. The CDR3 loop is CASSLRERAVSPDTQYF. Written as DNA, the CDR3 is TGTGCCAGCAGCTTACGGGAGCGGGCGGTCTCGCCAGATACGCAGTATTTT.

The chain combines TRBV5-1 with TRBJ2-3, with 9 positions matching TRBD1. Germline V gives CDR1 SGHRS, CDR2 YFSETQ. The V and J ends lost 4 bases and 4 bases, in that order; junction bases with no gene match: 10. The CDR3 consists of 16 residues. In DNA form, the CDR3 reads TGCGCCAGCAGCACACTACAGGGGGCCGGGGCAGATACGCAGTATTTT. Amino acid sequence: CASSTLQGAGADTQYF.

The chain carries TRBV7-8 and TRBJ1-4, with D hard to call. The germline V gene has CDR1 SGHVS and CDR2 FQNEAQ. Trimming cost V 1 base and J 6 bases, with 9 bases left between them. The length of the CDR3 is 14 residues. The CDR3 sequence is CASSLGGGDEKLFF. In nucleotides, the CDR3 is TGTGCCAGCAGCTTAGGCGGCGGGGATGAAAAACTGTTTTTT.

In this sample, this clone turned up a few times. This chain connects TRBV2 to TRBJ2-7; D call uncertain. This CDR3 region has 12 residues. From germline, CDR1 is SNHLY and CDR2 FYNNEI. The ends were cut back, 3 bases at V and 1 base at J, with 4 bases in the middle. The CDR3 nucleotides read TGTGCCAGCAGTGATCAGTCCTACGAGCAGTACTTC. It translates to CASSDQSYEQYF.

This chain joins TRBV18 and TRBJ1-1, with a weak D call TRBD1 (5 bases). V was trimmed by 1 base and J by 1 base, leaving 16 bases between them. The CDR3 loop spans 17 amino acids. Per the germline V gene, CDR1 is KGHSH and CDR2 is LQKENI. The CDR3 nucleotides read TGTGCCAGCTCACCACGGACAAACACATTTCCGAACACTGAAGCTTTCTTT. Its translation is CASSPRTNTFPNTEAFF.

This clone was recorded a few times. CDR3 in amino acids: CASSLLGRNTEAFF. As DNA, the CDR3 is TGTGCCAGCAGCTTACTGGGCAGGAACACTGAAGCTTTCTTT. The chain employs TRBV11-2 and TRBJ1-1, with no clear D. The CDR3 is made up of 14 amino acids. CDR1 is SGHAT and CDR2 is FQNNGV in the germline V gene. Between the trimmed V and J ends, which lost 2 bases and 1 base, there was a span of 8 bases.

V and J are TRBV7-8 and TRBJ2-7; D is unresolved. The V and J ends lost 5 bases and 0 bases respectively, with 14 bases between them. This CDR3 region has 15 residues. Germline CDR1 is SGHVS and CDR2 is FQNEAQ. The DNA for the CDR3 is TGTGCCAGCAGCCCTTCTGCATCGGTCTCCTACGAGCAGTACTTC. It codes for CASSPSASVSYEQYF.

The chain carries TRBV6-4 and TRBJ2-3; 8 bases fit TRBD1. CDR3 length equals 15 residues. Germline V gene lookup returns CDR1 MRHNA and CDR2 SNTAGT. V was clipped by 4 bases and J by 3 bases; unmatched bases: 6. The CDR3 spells CASSGTGGMTDTQYF. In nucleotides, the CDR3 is TGTGCCAGCAGTGGCACAGGGGGTATGACAGATACGCAGTATTTT.